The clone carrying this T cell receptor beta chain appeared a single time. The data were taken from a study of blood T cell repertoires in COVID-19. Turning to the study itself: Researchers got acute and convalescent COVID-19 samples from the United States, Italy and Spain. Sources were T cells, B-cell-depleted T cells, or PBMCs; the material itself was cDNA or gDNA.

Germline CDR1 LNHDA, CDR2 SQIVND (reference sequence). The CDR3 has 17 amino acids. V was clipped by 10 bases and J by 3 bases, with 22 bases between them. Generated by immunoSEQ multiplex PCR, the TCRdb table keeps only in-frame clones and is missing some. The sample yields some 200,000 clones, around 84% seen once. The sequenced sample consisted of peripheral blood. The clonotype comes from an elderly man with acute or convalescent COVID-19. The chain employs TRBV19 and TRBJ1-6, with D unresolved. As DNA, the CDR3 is TGTGCCACTTCCCCCCAGGCGGGCAGGAACTATAATTCACCCCTCCACTTT. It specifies CATSPQAGRNYNSPLHF.